The clone carrying this T cell receptor (beta chain) was detected only a few times. Its antigen is as yet unknown. The sample is drawn from a study of T cells in localized non-small cell lung cancer. The repertoire was sequenced with immunoSEQ multiplex PCR; TCRdb's copy has only in-frame clones and lacks some. The sample holds more than 4,500 clones; roughly 30% are singletons and the top ten take approximately 8%. CDR3 length equals 13 residues. CDR1 is KGHSH and CDR2 is LQKENI in the germline V gene. Trimming shortened V by 3 bases and J by 6 bases, and 8 bases separated the two germline ends. Study outcomes and limitations: Appearing in adjacent lung were a median about 57 of the top 100 tumor clones.

The chain links TRBV18 to TRBJ1-4; no definite D call. The material sequenced was lung tumor tissue, taken before any cancer treatment. The sequence was obtained from a female donor older than 55 with stage I lung adenocarcinoma. This chain's CDR3 is CASSPSLDEKLFF. The CDR3 bases are TGTGCCAGCTCACCGAGCCTAGATGAAAAACTGTTTTTT.